The 7 T cell receptor beta chains below come from one sample, sequenced in a study of blood T cells in healthy people across ages. A second PCR, run for 7 to 11 cycles, used a sample-barcoded 5' primer plus a J-beta primer mix. MiXCR, applied by TCRdb to the 5' RACE reads, yields one record per CDR3 protein. The table shows hundreds of thousands of distinct CDR3 sequences, with roughly 52% occurring only once. Sequencing was performed on blood. These receptors originate from a man aged 25-40 years in good health.

This chain uses TRBV9 with TRBJ1-2; 11 positions match TRBD1. Trimming took 4 bases from V and 6 from J; bases not matched to a gene: 8. The CDR3 has 15 amino acids. Per the germline V gene, CDR1 is SGDLS and CDR2 is YYNGEE. The CDR3 sequence is CASSPDGQGADGYTF. Written as DNA, the CDR3 is TGTGCCAGCAGCCCTGACGGACAGGGGGCGGATGGCTACACCTTC.

This chain connects TRBV14 to TRBJ2-7, with 9 bases lining up with TRBD1. Germline CDR1 and CDR2: SGHDN and FVKESK. V shed 5 bases and J 5 bases; nucleotides not matched to a gene: 10. This CDR3 comprises 15 residues. The CDR3 region is CASSFTGGASNEQYF. CDR3 in DNA: TGTGCCAGCAGCTTTACAGGGGGCGCGAGCAACGAGCAGTACTTC.

The chain has TRBV20-1 and TRBJ1-4; weak D call: TRBD1 (6 bases). The CDR3 is 13 amino acids. Trimming stripped 3 bases from V and 8 bases from J, with 13 bases between. The germline gives CDR1 DFQATT, CDR2 SNEGSKA (reference sequence). CDR3 sequence reads: CSASRQGKEKLFF. The CDR3 DNA follows: TGCAGTGCTAGCCGGCAGGGGAAAGAAAAACTGTTTTTT.

The rearrangement links TRBV5-1 to TRBJ2-1, with TRBD2 matching over 11 bases. With 0 bases clipped from V and 1 base from J, the junction kept 3 bases outside the gene matches. The CDR3 extends over 17 amino acids. In germline, CDR1 is SGHRS, CDR2 YFSETQ. The DNA of the CDR3 is TGCGCCAGCAGCTTGGGTGCTAGCGGGGGGTCCTACAATGAGCAGTTCTTC. Translated, it gives CASSLGASGGSYNEQFF. Based on the CDR3 plus reference TRBV5-1 and TRBJ2-1, the full variable domain is KAGVTQTPRYLIKTRGQQVTLSCSPISGHRSVSWYQQTPGQGLQFLFEYFSETQRNKGNFPGRFSGRQFSNSRSEMNVSTLELGDSALYLCASSLGASGGSYNEQFFGPGTRLTVL.

This sequence joins TRBV10-3 and TRBJ1-2; a possible D gene is TRBD1 (5 bases). Germline CDR1 ENHRY, CDR2 SYGVKD. The CDR3 sequence is 12 residues long. Trimming took 7 bases from V and 0 from J, leaving 6 bases between them. CDR3 loop: CAIKGSNYGYTF. CDR3 in DNA: TGTGCCATCAAGGGGTCTAACTATGGCTACACCTTC.

The chain uses TRBV2 and TRBJ1-1; no firm D call. There are 13 residues in the CDR3. Trimming took 1 base from V and 2 from J, leaving 5 bases between them. Germline values: CDR1 SNHLY, CDR2 FYNNEI. CDR3 DNA: TGTGCCAGCAGTGAAGAGATTAACACTGAAGCTTTCTTT. Protein product: CASSEEINTEAFF.

The chain couples TRBV7-9 to TRBJ2-5, with D perhaps being TRBD1 or TRBD2 (5 bases each). The CDR3 runs 14 residues. Trimming shortened V by 4 bases and J by 3 bases, and 12 bases separated the two germline ends. The germline V gene has CDR1 SEHNR and CDR2 FQNEAQ (reference sequence). The CDR3: CASSWDALKETQYF. The CDR3 region has the DNA TGTGCCAGCAGCTGGGACGCACTGAAAGAGACCCAGTACTTC. Full variable domain (missing parts from reference TRBV7-9 and TRBJ2-5): DTGVSQNPRHKITKRGQNVTFRCDPISEHNRLYWYRQTLGQGPEFLTYFQNEAQLEKSRLLSDRFSAERPKGSFSTLEIQRTEQGDSAMYLCASSWDALKETQYFGPGTRLLVL.